This T cell receptor (beta chain) is drawn from a study of shared clonotypes between healthy human individuals. Study outcomes and limitations: Estimated richness was generally greater in naive than memory subsets. Donor scarcity curtailed the genetic and exposure-history diversity represented herein.

The protocol was immunoSEQ multiplex PCR, while the TCRdb copy is restricted to in-frame clones and leaves out a portion. The sample holds 600,000 to 750,000 clones; 80% to 95% are singletons and the top ten take about a third. In the case of this clone: The antigen is undetermined.

The origin of this receptor is a man aged 18 to 35 in good health. Some clones in this sample may be carry-over from other donors' samples. The sample taken for sequencing was memory CD8+ T cells from PBMCs. Subset in this sample: CD45RO+ cells pooled with CCR7-negative TemRA cells.

This chain's CDR3 is CALGPGELFF. The CDR3 bases are TGTGCCTTGGGCCCCGGGGAGCTGTTTTTT. The J gene is TRBJ2-2, the V gene TRBV30; D gene unclear. The CDR3 length is 10 residues. V was trimmed by 7 bases and J by 6 bases, leaving 6 bases between them. In germline, CDR1 is GTSNPN, CDR2 SVGIG (reference sequence).